The sequence of this T cell receptor (beta chain) was determined in a study of T cell changes during pregnancy in multiple sclerosis. This CDR3 region has 14 residues. The ends were cut back, 3 bases at V and 0 bases at J, with 8 bases in the middle. Germline lookup yields CDR1 ENHRY and CDR2 SYGVKD. Profiling relied on immunoSEQ multiplex PCR, and the TCRdb table lists in-frame clones only, not all of them. The sample has 45,000 to 55,000 clones, 85% to 90% seen once; the top ten hold over 1.2%. V usage is TRBV10-3 and J usage is TRBJ1-1; tentatively, D is TRBD1 (5 bases). The TCR was taken from a female donor in good health, enrolled as a control in a pregnancy study. The sample in question was peripheral blood, obtained in the first trimester of pregnancy. The CDR3 protein is CAISDGGVNTEAFF. The CDR3 DNA reads as TGTGCCATCAGTGACGGGGGGGTGAACACTGAAGCTTTCTTT.